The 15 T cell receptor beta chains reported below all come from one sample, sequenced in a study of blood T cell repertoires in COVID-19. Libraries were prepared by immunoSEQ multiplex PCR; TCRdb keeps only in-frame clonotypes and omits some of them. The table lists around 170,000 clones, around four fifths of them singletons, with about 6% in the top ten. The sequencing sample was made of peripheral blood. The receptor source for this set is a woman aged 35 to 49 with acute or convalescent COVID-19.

CDR3 sequence: CASSLDRFTDTQYF. CDR3 sequence (DNA): TGTGCCAGCAGCTTGGACAGATTCACAGATACGCAGTATTTT. The genes are TRBV5-4 and TRBJ2-3; unclear D gene. This CDR3 contains 14 residues. The V end was cut by 0 bases, the J end by 2 bases, with 7 bases between. Germline CDR1 reads SGHNT; CDR2 reads YYREEE (reference sequence).

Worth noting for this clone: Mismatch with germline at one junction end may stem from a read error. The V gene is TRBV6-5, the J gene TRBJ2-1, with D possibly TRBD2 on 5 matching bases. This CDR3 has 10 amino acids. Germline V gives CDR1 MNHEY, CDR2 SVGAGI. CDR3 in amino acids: CASRDTRSVF. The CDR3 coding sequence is TGTGCCAGCAGGGATACTAGAAGCGTCTTC.

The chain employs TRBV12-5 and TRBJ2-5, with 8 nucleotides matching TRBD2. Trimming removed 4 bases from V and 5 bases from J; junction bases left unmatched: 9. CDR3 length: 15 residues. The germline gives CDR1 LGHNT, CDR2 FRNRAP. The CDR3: CASGSSSGSGETQYF. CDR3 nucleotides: TGTGCTAGTGGTTCTTCTAGCGGGTCCGGGGAGACCCAGTACTTC.

The CDR3, as DNA: TGTGCCAGCAGCAAAGGCCAATCTGGAGGACCGTACTTGGGCAATCAGCCCCAGCATTTT. It translates to CASSKGQSGGPYLGNQPQHF. The chain combines TRBV21-1 with TRBJ1-5. TRBV21-1 is marked as a pseudogene. CDR3 size: 20 residues.

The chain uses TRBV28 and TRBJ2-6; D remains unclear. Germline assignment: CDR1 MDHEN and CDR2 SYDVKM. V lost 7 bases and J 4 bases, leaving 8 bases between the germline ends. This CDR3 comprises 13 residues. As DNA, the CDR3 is TGTGCCAGCATAGCTTCGGGGGCCAACGTCCTGACTTTC. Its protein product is CASIASGANVLTF. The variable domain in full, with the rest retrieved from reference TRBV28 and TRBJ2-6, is DVKVTQSSRYLVKRTGEKVFLECVQDMDHENMFWYRQDPGLGLRLIYFSYDVKMKEKGDIPEGYSVSREKKERFSLILESASTNQTSMYLCASIASGANVLTFGAGSRLTVL.

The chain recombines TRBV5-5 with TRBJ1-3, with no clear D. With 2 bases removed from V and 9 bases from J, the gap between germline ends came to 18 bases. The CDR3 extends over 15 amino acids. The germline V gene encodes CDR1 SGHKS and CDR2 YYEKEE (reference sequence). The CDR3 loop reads CASSFYTGISSTIYF. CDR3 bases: TGTGCCAGCAGCTTTTATACCGGGATTTCCAGCACCATATATTTT.

CDR3 in amino acids: CASSLDERGRTSNTGELFF. CDR3 DNA sequence: TGTGCCAGCAGCTTGGATGAGCGGGGGCGGACATCGAACACCGGGGAGCTGTTTTTT. The rearrangement uses TRBV5-4 and TRBJ2-2, with 8 positions matching TRBD2. Losses at the gene ends were 0 bases for V and 0 bases for J; bases not matched to a gene: 10. The CDR3 spans 19 residues. The V gene's germline CDR1 is SGHNT and CDR2 YYREEE (reference sequence).

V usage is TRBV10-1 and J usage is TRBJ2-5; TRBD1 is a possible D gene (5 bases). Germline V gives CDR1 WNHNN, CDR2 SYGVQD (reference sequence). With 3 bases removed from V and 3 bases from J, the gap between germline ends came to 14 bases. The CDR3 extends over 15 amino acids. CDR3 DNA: TGCGCCAGCAGTGATGGCAGGGATGGCGAAGAGACCCAGTACTTC. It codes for CASSDGRDGEETQYF.

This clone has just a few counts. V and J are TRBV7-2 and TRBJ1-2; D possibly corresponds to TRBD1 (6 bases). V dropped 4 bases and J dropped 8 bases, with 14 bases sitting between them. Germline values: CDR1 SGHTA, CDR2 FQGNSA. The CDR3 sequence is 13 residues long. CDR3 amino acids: CASSSYRAEGYTF. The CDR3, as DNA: TGTGCCAGCAGCTCGTACAGGGCCGAAGGCTACACCTTC.

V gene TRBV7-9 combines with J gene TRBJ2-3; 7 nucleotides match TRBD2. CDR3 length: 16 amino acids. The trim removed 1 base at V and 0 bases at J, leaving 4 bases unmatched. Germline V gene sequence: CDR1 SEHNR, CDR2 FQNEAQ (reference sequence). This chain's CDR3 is CASSLGLAESTDTQYF. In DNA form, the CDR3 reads TGTGCCAGCAGCTTAGGGCTAGCGGAGAGCACAGATACGCAGTATTTT.

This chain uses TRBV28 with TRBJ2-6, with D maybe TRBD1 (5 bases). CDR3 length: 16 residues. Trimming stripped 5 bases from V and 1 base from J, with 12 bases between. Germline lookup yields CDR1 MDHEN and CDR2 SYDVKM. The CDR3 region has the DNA TGTGCCAGCAGTCAAACACCAGGGTCTGGGGCCAACGTCCTGACTTTC. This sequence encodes CASSQTPGSGANVLTF.

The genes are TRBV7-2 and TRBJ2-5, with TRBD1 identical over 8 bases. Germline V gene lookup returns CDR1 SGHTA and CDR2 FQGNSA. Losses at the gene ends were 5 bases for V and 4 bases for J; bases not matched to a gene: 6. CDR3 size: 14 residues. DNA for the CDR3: TGTGCCAGCAGCCCCGACAGGGGAGGAGAGACCCAGTACTTC. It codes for CASSPDRGGETQYF.

The CDR3 protein is CASAVASASYNEQFF. The CDR3 DNA is TGTGCCAGCGCCGTGGCGAGCGCCTCCTACAATGAGCAGTTCTTC. The chain employs TRBV28 and TRBJ2-1; no definite D call. The CDR3 loop spans 15 amino acids. The germline V and J ends were trimmed by 8 bases and 0 bases, with 14 bases remaining between them. CDR1 MDHEN and CDR2 SYDVKM come from the germline V gene. Together with reference TRBV28 and TRBJ2-1, the CDR3 gives the full variable domain: DVKVTQSSRYLVKRTGEKVFLECVQDMDHENMFWYRQDPGLGLRLIYFSYDVKMKEKGDIPEGYSVSREKKERFSLILESASTNQTSMYLCASAVASASYNEQFFGPGTRLTVL.

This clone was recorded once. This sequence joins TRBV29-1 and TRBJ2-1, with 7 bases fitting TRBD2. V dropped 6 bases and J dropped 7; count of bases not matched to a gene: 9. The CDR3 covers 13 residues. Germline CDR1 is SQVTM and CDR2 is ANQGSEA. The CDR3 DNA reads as TGCAGCGTGGCCCCCGCGGGAGTGAATGAGCAGTTCTTC. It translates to CSVAPAGVNEQFF.

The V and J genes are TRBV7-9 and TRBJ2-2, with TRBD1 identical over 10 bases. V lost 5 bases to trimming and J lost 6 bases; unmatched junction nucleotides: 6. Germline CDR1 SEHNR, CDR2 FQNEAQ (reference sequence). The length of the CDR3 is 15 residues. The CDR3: CASSPGQGVAGELFF. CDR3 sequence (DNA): TGTGCCAGCAGCCCAGGACAGGGGGTGGCCGGGGAGCTGTTTTTT.